This TCR beta chain came from a study of control samples from healthy donors and cancer patients (dated by TCRdb to about 2020). As regards this clone: Its antigen remains unidentified. Nothing much larger sits one base from this clone, and base qualities are not available.

The CDR3 starts with the cysteine, ends with the phenylalanine, and has 16 residues. The only DNA kept is the CDR3, 48 bases in frame from the first base. The germline V gene supplies CDR1 MGHDK and CDR2 SYGVNS. Here V drops 0 bases and J drops 7 bases, and the junction holds 9 bases not matched to any gene. Receptor amplification or capture employed the immunoSEQ multiplex PCR assay. TCRdb took this table from immuneACCESS and kept in-frame rearrangements with V and J called. Such tables lack part of the clones; where checked against another copy, unresolved V genes explain under half of the gap, and the rest is unexplained. The sample data list approximately 120,000 clones, and approximately 90% of these were observed just once. The top ten clones comprise 15% to 20% of the sample.

This sequence originates from a woman in her forties or fifties in good health. The V gene is TRBV25-1 and the J gene is TRBJ2-3; 8 of the junction bases match TRBD1. Sequencing was done on a sample of blood. The DNA sequence follows: TGTGCCAGCAGTGAATACACGACAGGGGTGAAAAATACGCAGTATTTT. The translation is CASSEYTTGVKNTQYF.